This TCR beta chain was recovered during a study of CD8 T cells in ankylosing spondylitis. This clonotype appeared a few times. Its antigen is undetermined. TCR beta libraries were made by quantitative 5'-RACE with molecular barcodes. MiXCR, run by TCRdb on the 5' RACE reads, gives a single entry per CDR3 protein. The table includes under 450,000 distinct CDR3 sequences, approximately 17% detected once. Findings and limits, study-wide: A CD8+ phenotype characterized the disease-linked clones, which were relatively rare in peripheral blood. Characteristic of ankylosing spondylitis blood, it appeared, was a TCR beta motif comprising eight highly homologous variants.

The sequence was collected from a male donor with ankylosing spondylitis. Sequencing was done on a sample of blood, either unsorted or a sorted T cell fraction (not recorded which).

CDR3 nucleotides: TGCAGTGCTACTTCGAGTGGGGTCAACACTGAAGCTTTCTTT. Amino acids: CSATSSGVNTEAFF. The chain has TRBV20-1 and TRBJ1-1; D is uncertain. Trimming left V 4 bases short and J 2 bases short, with 14 bases between. Germline CDR1 and CDR2: DFQATT and SNEGSKA (reference sequence). The CDR3 is 14 residues long.